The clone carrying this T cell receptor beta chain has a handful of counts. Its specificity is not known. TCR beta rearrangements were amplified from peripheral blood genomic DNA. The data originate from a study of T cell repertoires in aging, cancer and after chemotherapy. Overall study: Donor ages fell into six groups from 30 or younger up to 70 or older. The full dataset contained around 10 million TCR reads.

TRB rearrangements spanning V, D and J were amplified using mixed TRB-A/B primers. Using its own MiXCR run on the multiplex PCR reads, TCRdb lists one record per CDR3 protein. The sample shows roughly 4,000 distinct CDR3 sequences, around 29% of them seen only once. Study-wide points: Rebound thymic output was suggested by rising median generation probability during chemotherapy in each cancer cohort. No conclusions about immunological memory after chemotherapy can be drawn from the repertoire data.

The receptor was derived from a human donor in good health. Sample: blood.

CDR3 loop: CASSFNEGGTEAFF. The CDR3, as DNA: TGTGCCAGCAGCTTTAACGAGGGGGGCACTGAAGCTTTCTTT. V is TRBV13 and J is TRBJ1-1; possible D gene TRBD1, 6 bases. V was shortened by 3 bases and J by 4 bases, with 12 bases between the two germline ends. The CDR3 has 14 amino acids. Germline V lookup: CDR1 PRHDT, CDR2 FYEKMQ (reference sequence).